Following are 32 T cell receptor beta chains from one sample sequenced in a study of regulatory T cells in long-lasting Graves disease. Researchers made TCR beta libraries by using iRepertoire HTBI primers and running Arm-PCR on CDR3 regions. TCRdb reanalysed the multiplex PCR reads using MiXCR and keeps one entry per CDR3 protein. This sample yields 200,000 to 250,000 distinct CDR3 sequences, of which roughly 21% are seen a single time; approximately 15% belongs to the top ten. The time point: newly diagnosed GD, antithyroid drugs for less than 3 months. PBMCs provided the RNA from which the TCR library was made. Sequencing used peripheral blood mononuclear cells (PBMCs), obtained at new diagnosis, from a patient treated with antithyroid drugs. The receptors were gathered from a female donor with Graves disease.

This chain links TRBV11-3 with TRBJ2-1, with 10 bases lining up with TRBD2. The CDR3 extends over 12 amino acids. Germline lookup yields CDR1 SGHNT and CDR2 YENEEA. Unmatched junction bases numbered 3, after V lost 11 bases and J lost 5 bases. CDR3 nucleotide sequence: TGTGCCTCAGGACTAGCGGACAATGAGCAGTTCTTC. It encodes CASGLADNEQFF.

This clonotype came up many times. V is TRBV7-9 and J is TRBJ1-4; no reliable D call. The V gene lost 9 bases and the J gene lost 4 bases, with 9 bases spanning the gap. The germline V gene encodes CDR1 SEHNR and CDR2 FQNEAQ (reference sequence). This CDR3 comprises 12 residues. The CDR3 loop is CASRNFNEKLFF. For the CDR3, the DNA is TGTGCCAGTCGGAATTTTAATGAAAAACTGTTTTTT.

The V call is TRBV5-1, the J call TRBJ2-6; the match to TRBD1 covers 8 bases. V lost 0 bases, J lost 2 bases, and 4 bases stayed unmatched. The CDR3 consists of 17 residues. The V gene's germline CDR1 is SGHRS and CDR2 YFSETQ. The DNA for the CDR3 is TGCGCCAGCAGCTTGGCCCCACAGGGGGCTGGGGCCAACGTCCTGACTTTC. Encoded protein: CASSLAPQGAGANVLTF. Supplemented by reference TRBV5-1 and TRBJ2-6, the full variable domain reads KAGVTQTPRYLIKTRGQQVTLSCSPISGHRSVSWYQQTPGQGLQFLFEYFSETQRNKGNFPGRFSGRQFSNSRSEMNVSTLELGDSALYLCASSLAPQGAGANVLTFGAGSRLTVL.

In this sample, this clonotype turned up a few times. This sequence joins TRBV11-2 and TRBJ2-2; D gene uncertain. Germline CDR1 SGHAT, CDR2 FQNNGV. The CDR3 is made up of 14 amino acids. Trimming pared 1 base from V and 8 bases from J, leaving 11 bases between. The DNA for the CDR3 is TGTGCCAGCAGCTTAGGAGGCGGACGAGGGGAGCTGTTTTTT. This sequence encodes CASSLGGGRGELFF.

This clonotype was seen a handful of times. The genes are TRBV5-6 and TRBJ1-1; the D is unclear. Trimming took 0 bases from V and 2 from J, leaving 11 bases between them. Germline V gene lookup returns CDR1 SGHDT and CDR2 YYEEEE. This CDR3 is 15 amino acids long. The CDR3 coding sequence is TGTGCCAGCAGCTTGGCCGGGGAAGAAAACACTGAAGCTTTCTTT. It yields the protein CASSLAGEENTEAFF.

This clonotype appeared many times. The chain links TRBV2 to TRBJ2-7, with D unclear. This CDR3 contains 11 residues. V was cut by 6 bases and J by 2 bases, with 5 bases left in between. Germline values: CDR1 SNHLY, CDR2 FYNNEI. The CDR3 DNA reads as TGTGCCAGCAGACCGGCCTACGAGCAGTACTTC. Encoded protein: CASRPAYEQYF.

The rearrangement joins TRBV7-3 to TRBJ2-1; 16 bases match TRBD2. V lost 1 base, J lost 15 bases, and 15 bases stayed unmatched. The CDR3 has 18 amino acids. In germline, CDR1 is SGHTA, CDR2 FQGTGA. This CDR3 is CASSLKAGLAGGPGVGFF. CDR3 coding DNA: TGTGCCAGCAGCTTAAAGGCGGGACTAGCGGGAGGGCCCGGTGTTGGGTTCTTC.

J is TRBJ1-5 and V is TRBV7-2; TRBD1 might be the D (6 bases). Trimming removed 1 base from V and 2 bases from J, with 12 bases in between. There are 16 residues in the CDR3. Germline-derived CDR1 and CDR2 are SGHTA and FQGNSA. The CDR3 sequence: CASSLVGGAGNQPQHF. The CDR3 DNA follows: TGTGCCAGCAGCTTAGTGGGGGGCGCGGGCAATCAGCCCCAGCATTTT.

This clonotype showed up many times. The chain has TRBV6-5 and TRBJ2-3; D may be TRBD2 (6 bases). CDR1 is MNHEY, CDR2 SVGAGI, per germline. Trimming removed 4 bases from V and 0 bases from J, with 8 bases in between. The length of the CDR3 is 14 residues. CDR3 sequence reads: CASSLRESTDTQYF. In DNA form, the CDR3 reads TGTGCCAGCAGTTTACGGGAGAGCACAGATACGCAGTATTTT.

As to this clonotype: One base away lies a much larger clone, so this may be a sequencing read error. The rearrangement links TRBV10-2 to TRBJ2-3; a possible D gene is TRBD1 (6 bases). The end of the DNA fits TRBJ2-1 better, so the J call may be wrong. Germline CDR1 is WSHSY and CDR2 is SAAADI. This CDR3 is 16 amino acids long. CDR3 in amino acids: CASSESQSSNGGEQFF. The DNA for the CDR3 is TGCGCCAGCAGTGAGTCCCAGTCCTCGAATGGGGGCGAGCAGTTCTTC.

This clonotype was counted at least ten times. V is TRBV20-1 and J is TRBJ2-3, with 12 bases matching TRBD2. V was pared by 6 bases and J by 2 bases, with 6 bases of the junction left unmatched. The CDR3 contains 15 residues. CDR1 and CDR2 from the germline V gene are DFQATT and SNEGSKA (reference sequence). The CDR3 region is CSARTSGTYTDTQYF. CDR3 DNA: TGCAGTGCACGGACTAGCGGGACATACACAGATACGCAGTATTTT.

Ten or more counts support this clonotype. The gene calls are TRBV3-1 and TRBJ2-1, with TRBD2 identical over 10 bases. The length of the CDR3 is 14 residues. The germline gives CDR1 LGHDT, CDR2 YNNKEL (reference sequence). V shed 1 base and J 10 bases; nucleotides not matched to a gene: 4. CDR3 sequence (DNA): TGTGCCAGCAGCCAAGCTAGAGCGGGGGGGGAGCAGTTCTTC. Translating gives CASSQARAGGEQFF.

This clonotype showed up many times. CDR3 region: CASSWRAGQDTQYF. CDR3 in DNA: TGTGCCAGCAGTTGGAGGGCGGGGCAAGATACGCAGTATTTT. The rearrangement links TRBV12-3 or TRBV12-4 to TRBJ2-3; D perhaps matches TRBD2 (6 bases). Trimming took 4 bases from V and 5 from J, leaving 13 bases between them. The CDR3 loop spans 14 amino acids.

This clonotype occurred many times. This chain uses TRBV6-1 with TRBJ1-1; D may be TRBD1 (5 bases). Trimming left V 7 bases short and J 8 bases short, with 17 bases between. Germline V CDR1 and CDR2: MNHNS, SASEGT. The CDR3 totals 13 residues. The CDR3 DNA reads TGTGCCAGCAAGAAATGGCAGGGTTACGAAGCTTTCTTT. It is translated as CASKKWQGYEAFF.

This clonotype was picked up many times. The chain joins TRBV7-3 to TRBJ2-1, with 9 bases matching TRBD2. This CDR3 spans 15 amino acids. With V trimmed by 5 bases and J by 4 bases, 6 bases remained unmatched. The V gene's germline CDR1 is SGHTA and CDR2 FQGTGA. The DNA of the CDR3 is TGTGCCAGCAGCGAAGGGACTAGCAGTTACAATGAGCAGTTCTTC. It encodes CASSEGTSSYNEQFF.

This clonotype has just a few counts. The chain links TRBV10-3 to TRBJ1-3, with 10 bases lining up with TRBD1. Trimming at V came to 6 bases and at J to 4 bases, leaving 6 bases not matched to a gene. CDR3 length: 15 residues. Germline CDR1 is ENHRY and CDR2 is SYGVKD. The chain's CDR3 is CAIRGTGEAGNTIYF. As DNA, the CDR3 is TGTGCCATCAGGGGGACAGGGGAAGCAGGAAACACCATATATTTT.

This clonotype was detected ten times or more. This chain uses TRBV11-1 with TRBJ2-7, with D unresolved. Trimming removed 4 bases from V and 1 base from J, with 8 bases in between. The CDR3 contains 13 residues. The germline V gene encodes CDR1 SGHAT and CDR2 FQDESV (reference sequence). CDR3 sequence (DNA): TGTGCCAGCAGCTCCCGATATTCCTACGAGCAGTACTTC. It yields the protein CASSSRYSYEQYF.

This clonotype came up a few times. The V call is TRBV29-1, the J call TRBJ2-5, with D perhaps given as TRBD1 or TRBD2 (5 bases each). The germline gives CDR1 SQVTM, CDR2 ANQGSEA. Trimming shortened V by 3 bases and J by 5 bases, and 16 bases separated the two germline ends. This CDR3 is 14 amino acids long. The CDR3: CSVDAGAVGETQYF. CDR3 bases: TGCAGCGTTGATGCCGGGGCGGTGGGGGAGACCCAGTACTTC.

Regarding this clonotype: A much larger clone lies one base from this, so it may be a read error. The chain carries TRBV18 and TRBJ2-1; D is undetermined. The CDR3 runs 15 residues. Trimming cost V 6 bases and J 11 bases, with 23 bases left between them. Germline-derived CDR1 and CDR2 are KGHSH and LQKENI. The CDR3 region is CASSPRAGERYKQFF. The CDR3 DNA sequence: TGTGCCAGCTCTCCTAGGGCAGGAGAAAGGTATAAGCAGTTCTTC.

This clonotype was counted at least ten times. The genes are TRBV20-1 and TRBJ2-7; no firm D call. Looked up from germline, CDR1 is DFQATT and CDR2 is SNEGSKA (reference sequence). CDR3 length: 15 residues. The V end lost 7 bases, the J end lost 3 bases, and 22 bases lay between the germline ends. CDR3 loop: CSVDAGSTTLYEQYF. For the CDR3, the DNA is TGCAGTGTTGATGCCGGGTCCACAACTCTCTACGAGCAGTACTTC.

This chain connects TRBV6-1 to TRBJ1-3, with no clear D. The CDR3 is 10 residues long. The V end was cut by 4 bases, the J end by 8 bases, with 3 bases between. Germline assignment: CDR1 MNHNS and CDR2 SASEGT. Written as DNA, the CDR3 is TGTGCCAGCAGTGCGGACACCATATATTTT. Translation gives CASSADTIYF.

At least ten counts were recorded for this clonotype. CDR3 in amino acids: CSARGGGAEQPQHF. CDR3 nucleotides: TGCAGTGCTAGAGGAGGGGGCGCGGAGCAGCCCCAGCATTTT. The chain employs TRBV20-1 and TRBJ1-5; 7 nucleotides agree with TRBD1. Germline CDR1 reads DFQATT; CDR2 reads SNEGSKA (reference sequence). The CDR3 sequence is 14 residues long. V lost 1 base, J lost 7 bases, and 7 bases stayed unmatched.

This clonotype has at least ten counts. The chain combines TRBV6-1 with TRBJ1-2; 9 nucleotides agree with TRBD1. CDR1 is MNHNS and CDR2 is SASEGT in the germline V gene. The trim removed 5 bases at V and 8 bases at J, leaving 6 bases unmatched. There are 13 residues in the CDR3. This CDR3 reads CASSRTGGAGYTF. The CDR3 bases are TGTGCCAGCAGTCGCACAGGGGGCGCGGGCTACACCTTC.

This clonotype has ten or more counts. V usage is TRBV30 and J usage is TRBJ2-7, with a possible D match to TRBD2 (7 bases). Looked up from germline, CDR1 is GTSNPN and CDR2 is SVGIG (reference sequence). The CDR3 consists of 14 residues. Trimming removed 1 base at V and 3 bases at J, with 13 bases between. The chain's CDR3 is CAWSEGGVLYEQYF. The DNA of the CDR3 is TGTGCCTGGAGTGAGGGGGGGGTCCTCTACGAGCAGTACTTC.

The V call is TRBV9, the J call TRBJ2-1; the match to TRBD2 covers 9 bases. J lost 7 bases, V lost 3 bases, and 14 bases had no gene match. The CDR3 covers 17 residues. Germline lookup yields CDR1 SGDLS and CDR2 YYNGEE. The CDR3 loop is CASSAVGRLAGANEQFF. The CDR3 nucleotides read TGTGCCAGCAGCGCAGTAGGACGGTTAGCGGGGGCTAATGAGCAGTTCTTC.

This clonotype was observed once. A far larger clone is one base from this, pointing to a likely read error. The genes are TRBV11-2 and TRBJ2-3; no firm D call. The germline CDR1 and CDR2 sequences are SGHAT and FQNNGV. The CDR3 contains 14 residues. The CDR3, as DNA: TGTGCCAGCAGCCCTCGGTCTAACTCAGATGCGCAGTATTTT. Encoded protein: CASSPRSNSDAQYF. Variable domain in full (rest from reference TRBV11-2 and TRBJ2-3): EAGVAQSPRYKIIEKRQSVAFWCNPISGHATLYWYQQILGQGPKLLIQFQNNGVVDDSQLPKDRFSAERLKGVDSTLKIQPAKLEDSAVYLCASSPRSNSDAQYFGPGTRLTVL.

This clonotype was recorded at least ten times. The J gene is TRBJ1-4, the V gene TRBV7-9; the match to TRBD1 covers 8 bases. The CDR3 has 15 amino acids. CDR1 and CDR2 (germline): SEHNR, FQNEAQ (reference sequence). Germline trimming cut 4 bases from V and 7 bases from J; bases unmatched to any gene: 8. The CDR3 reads CASSSRTGLGEKLFF. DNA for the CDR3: TGTGCCAGCAGCTCGAGGACAGGGTTAGGTGAAAAACTGTTTTTT.

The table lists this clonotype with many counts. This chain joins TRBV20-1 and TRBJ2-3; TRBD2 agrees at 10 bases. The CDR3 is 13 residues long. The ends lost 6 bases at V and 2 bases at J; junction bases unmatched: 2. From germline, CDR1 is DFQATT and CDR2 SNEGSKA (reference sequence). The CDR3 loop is CSASGGDTDTQYF. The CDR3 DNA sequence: TGCAGTGCCAGCGGGGGGGACACAGATACGCAGTATTTT.

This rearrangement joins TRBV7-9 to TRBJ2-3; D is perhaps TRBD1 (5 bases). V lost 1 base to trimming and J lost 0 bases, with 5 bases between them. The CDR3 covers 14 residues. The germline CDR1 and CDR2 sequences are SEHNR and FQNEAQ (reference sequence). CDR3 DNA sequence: TGTGCCAGCAGCTTAGAGGGGAGCACAGATACGCAGTATTTT. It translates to CASSLEGSTDTQYF. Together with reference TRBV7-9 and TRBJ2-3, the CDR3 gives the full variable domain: DTGVSQNPRHKITKRGQNVTFRCDPISEHNRLYWYRQTLGQGPEFLTYFQNEAQLEKSRLLSDRFSAERPKGSFSTLEIQRTEQGDSAMYLCASSLEGSTDTQYFGPGTRLTVL.

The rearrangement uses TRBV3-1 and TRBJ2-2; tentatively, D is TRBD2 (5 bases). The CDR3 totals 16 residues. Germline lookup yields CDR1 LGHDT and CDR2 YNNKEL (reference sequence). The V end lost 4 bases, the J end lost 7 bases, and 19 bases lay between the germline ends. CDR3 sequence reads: CASSPVSLVANGELFF. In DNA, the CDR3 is TGTGCCAGCAGCCCCGTTTCACTAGTCGCCAACGGGGAGCTGTTTTTT.

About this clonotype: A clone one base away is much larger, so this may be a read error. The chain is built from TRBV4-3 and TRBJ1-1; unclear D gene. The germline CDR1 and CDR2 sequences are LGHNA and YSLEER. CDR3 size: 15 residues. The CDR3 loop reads CASGQDASVNTEAFF. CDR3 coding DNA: TGCGCCAGCGGCCAAGACGCTTCGGTGAACACTGAAGCTTTCTTT.

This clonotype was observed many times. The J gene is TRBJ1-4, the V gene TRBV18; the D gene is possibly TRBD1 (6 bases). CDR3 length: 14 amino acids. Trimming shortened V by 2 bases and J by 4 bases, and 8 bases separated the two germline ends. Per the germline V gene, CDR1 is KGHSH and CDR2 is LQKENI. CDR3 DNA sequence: TGTGCCAGCTCACCAGGGGGGCGTAATGAAAAACTGTTTTTT. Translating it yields CASSPGGRNEKLFF.